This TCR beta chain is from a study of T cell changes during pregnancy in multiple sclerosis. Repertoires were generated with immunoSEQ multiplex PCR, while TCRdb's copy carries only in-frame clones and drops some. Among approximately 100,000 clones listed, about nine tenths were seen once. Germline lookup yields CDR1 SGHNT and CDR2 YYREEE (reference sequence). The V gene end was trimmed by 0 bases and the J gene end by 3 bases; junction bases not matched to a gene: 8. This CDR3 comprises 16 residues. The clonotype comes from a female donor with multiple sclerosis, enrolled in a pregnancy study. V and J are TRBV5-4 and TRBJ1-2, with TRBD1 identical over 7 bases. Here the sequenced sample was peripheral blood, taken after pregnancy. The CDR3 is CASSLGVRQGDYGYTF. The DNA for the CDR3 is TGTGCCAGCAGCTTGGGGGTGCGCCAGGGGGACTATGGCTACACCTTC.